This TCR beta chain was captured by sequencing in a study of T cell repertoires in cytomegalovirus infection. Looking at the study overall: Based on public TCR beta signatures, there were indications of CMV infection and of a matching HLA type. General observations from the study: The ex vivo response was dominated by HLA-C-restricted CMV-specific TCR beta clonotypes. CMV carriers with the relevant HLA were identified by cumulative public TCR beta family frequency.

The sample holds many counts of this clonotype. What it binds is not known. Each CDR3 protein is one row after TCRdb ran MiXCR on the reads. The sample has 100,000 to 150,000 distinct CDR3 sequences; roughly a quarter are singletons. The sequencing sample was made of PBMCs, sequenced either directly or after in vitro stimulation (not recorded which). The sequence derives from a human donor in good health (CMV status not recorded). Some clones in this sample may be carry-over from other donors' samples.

CDR3 residues: CASSFSGTEPYNEQFF. The DNA of the CDR3 is TGTGCCAGCAGCTTTAGCGGGACTGAACCCTACAATGAGCAGTTCTTC. This chain connects TRBV7-2 to TRBJ2-1, with 8 bases that match TRBD2. V shed 3 bases, J shed 2 bases, and the junction held 6 bases outside the gene matches. CDR3 length: 16 residues. Germline V gene data show CDR1 as SGHTA and CDR2 as FQGNSA.